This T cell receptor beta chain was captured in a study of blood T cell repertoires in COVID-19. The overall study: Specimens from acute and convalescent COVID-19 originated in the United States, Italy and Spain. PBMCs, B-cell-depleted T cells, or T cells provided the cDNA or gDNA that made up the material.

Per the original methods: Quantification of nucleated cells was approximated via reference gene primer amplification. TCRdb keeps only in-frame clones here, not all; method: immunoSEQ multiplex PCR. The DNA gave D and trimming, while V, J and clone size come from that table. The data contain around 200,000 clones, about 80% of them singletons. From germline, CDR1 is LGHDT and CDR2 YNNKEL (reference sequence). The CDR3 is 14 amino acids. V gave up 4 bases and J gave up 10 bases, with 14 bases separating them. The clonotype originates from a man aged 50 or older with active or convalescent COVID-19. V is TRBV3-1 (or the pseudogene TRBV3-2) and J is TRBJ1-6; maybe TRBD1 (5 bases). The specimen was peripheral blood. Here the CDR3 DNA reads TGTGCCAGCAGCCCGGGACTGCTTAACTCACCCCTCCACTTT. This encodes CASSPGLLNSPLHF.